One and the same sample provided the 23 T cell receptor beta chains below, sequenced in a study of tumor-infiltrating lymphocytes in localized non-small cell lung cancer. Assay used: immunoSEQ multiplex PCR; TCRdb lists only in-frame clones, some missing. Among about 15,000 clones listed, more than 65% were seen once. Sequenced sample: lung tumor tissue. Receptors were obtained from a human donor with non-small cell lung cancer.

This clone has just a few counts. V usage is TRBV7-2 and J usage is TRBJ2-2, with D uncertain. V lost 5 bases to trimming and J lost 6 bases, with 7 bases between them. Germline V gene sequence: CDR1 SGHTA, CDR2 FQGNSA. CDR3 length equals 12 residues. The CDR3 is CASSIKPGELFF. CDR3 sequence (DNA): TGTGCCAGCAGCATTAAACCCGGGGAGCTGTTTTTT.

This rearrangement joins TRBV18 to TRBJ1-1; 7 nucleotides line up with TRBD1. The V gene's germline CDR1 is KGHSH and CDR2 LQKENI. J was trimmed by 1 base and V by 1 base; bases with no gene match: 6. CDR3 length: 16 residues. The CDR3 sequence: CASSPRPGGANTEAFF. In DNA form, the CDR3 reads TGTGCCAGCTCACCACGGCCAGGGGGGGCGAACACTGAAGCTTTCTTT.

CDR3 nucleotides: TGTGCCAGCAGCCAAGAAACCCGTCGCTATGGCTACACCTTC. This encodes CASSQETRRYGYTF. The rearrangement uses TRBV4-2 and TRBJ1-2; D unclear. Trimming left V 0 bases short and J 4 bases short, with 9 bases between. The germline gives CDR1 LGHNA, CDR2 YNFKEQ. The CDR3 covers 14 residues.

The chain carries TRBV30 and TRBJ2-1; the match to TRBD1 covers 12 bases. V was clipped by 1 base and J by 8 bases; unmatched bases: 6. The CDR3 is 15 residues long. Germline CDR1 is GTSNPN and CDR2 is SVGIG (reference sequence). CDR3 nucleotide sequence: TGTGCCTGGAGTGAGGGGACAGGGGGCCGGTATGAGCAGTTCTTC. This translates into CAWSEGTGGRYEQFF. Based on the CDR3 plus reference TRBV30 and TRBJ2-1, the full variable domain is SQTIHQWPATLVQPVGSPLSLECTVEGTSNPNLYWYRQAAGRGLQLLFYSVGIGQISSEVPQNLSASRPQDRQFILSSKKLLLSDSGFYLCAWSEGTGGRYEQFFGPGTRLTVL.

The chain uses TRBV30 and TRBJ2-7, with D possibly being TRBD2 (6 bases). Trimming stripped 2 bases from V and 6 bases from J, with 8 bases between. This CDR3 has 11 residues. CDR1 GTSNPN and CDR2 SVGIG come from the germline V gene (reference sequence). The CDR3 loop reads CAWSNGGEQYF. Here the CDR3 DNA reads TGTGCCTGGAGTAACGGGGGCGAGCAGTACTTC.

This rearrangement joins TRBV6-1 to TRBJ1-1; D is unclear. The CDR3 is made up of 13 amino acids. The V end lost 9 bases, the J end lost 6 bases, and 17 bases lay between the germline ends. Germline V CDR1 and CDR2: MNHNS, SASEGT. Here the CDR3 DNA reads TGTGCCAGTGGAGCCCTGGGAGTGTCTGAAGCTTTCTTT. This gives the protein CASGALGVSEAFF.

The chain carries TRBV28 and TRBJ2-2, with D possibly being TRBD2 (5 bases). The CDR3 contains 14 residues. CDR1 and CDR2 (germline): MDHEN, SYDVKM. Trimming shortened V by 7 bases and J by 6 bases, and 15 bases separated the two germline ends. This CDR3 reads CASMARVIAGELFF. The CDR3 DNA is TGTGCCAGCATGGCGAGGGTAATAGCCGGGGAGCTGTTTTTT. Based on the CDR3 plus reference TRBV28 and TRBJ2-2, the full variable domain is DVKVTQSSRYLVKRTGEKVFLECVQDMDHENMFWYRQDPGLGLRLIYFSYDVKMKEKGDIPEGYSVSREKKERFSLILESASTNQTSMYLCASMARVIAGELFFGEGSRLTVL.

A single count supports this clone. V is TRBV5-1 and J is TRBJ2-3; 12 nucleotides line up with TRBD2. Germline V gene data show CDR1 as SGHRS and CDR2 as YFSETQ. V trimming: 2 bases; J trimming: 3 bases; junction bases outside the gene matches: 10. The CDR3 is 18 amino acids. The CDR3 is CASSFQPSGGARTDTQYF. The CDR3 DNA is TGCGCCAGCAGCTTTCAGCCTAGCGGGGGGGCGCGGACAGATACGCAGTATTTT.

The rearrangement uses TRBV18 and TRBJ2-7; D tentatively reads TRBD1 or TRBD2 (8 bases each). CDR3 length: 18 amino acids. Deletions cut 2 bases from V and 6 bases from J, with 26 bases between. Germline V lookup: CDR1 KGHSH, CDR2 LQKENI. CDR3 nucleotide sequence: TGTGCCAGCTCACCAGGACAGGGTCAAGGGGGACTAGAGGCCGAGCAGTACTTC. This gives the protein CASSPGQGQGGLEAEQYF.

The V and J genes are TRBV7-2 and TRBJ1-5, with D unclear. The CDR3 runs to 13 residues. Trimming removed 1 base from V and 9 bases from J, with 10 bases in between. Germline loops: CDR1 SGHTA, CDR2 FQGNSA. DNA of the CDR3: TGTGCCAGCAGCTTAGATCCCAGTTCGCCCCAGCATTTT. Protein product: CASSLDPSSPQHF.

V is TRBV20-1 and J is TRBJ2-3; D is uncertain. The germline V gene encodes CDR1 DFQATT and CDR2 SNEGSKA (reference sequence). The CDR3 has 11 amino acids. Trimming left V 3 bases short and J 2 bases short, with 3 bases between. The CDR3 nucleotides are TGCAGTGCTAGTCACACAGATACGCAGTATTTT. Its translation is CSASHTDTQYF.

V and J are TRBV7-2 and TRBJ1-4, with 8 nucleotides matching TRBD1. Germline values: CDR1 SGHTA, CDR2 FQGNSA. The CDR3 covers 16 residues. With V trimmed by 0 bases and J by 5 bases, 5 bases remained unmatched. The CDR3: CASSLAPHRGNEKLFF. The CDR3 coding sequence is TGTGCCAGCAGCTTAGCACCCCACAGGGGGAATGAAAAACTGTTTTTT.

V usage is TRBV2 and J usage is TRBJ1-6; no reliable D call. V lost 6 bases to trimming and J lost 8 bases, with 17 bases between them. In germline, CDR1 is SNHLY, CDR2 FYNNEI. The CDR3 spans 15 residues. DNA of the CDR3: TGTGCCAGCAGCCCACAGCGGGCCGCCGATTCACCCCTCCACTTT. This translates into CASSPQRAADSPLHF.

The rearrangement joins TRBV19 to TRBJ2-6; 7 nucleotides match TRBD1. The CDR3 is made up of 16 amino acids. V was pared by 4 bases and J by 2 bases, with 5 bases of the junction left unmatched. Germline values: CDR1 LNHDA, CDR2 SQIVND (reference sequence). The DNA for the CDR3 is TGTGCCAGTAGTACGGCAGGACAGGCTGGGGCCAACGTCCTGACTTTC. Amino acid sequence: CASSTAGQAGANVLTF.

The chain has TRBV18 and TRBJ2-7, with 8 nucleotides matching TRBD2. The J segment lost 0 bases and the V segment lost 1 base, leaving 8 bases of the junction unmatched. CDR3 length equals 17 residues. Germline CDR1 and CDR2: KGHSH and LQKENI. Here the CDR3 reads CASSPLSPGGSSYEQYF. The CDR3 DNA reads TGTGCCAGCTCACCACTCTCGCCGGGAGGGAGCTCCTACGAGCAGTACTTC.

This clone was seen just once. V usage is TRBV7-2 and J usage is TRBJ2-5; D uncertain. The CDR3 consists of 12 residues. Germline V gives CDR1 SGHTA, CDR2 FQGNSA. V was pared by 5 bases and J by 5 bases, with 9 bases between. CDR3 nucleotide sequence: TGTGCCAGCAGCCTGATGGGGGAGACCCAGTACTTC. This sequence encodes CASSLMGETQYF.

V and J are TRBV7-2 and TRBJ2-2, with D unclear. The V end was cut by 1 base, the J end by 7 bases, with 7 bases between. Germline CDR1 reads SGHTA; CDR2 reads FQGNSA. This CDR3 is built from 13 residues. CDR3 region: CASSLDMHGELFF. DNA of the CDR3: TGTGCCAGCAGCTTAGATATGCACGGGGAGCTGTTTTTT.

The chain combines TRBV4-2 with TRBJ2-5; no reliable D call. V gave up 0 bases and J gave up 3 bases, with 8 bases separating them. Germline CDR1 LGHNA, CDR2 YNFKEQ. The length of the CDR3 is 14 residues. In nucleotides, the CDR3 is TGTGCCAGCAGCCAAGATAGGGCAGAAGAGACCCAGTACTTC. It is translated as CASSQDRAEETQYF.

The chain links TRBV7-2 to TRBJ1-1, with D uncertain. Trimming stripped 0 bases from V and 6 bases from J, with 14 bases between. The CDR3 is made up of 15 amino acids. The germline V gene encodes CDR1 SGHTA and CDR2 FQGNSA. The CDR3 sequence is CASSLAGSLWAEAFF. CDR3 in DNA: TGTGCCAGCAGCTTAGCAGGATCCCTGTGGGCTGAAGCTTTCTTT.

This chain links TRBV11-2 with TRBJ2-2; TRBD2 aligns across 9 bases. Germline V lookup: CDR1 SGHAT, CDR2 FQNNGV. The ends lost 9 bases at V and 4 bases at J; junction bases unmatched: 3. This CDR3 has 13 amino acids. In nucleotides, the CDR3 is TGTGCCAGTAGCGGGAGAGGCACCGGGGAGCTGTTTTTT. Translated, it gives CASSGRGTGELFF. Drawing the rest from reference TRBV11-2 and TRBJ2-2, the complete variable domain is EAGVAQSPRYKIIEKRQSVAFWCNPISGHATLYWYQQILGQGPKLLIQFQNNGVVDDSQLPKDRFSAERLKGVDSTLKIQPAKLEDSAVYLCASSGRGTGELFFGEGSRLTVL.

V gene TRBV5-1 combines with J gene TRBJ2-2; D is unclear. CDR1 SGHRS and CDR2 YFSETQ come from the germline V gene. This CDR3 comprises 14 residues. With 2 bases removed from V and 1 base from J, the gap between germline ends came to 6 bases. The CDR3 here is CASSFPGNTGELFF. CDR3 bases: TGCGCCAGCAGCTTTCCAGGGAACACCGGGGAGCTGTTTTTT.

The CDR3 sequence: CASSPLSRKNTEAFF. In DNA form, the CDR3 reads TGTGCCAGCAGTCCCCTCAGTCGGAAGAACACTGAAGCTTTCTTT. V gene TRBV28 combines with J gene TRBJ1-1; D remains unclear. The germline gives CDR1 MDHEN, CDR2 SYDVKM. The CDR3 has 15 residues. The V end was cut by 5 bases, the J end by 1 base, with 14 bases between.

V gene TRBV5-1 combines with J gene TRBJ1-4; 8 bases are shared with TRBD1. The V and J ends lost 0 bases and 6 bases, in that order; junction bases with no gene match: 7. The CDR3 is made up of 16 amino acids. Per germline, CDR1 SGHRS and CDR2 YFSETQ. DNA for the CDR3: TGCGCCAGCAGCTTGGGACACAGGGGGAGGGATGAAAAACTGTTTTTT. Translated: CASSLGHRGRDEKLFF.